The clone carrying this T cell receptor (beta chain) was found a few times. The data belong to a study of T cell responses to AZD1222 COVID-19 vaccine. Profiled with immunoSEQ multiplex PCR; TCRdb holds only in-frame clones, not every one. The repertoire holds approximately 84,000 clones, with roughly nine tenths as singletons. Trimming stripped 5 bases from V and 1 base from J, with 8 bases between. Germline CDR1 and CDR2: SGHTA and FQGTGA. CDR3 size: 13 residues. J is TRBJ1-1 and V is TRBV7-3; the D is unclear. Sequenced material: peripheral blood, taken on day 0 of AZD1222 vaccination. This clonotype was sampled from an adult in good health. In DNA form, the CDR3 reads TGTGCCAGCAGCCCGACGGCGAACACTGAAGCTTTCTTT. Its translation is CASSPTANTEAFF. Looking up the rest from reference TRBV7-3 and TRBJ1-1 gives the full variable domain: GAGVSQTPSNKVTEKGKYVELRCDPISGHTALYWYRQSLGQGPEFLIYFQGTGAADDSGLPNDRFFAVRPEGSVSTLKIQRTERGDSAVYLCASSPTANTEAFFGQGTRLTVV.